This is a list of T cell receptor beta chains from one sample in a study of T cells in Graves' hyperthyroidism and ophthalmopathy. TCRdb used MiXCR to reprocess the multiplex PCR reads, holding one entry per CDR3 protein. The sample yields hundreds of thousands of distinct CDR3 sequences, around 46% seen once. The sequencing sample was made of peripheral blood or thyroid tissue (not recorded which). The receptors come from a woman under 30 with Graves' hyperthyroidism. The CDR3 runs from the conserved cysteine through the conserved F or W. The D gene is left open where the match is weak. Only part of the rows carry a size: once, few, many, or a class if the clone is expanded.

v_gene,abundance,j_gene,d_gene,CDR3aa,CDR3nt
TRBV24-1,NA,TRBJ2-7,TRBD1,CATSGTGGLYEQYF,TGTGCCACCAGTGGCACAGGGGGCCTCTACGAGCAGTACTTC
TRBV2,NA,TRBJ1-1,NA,CASRSRKGALNTEAFF,TGTGCCAGCAGGTCCCGCAAAGGGGCTCTGAACACTGAAGCTTTCTTT
TRBV7-2,NA,TRBJ1-5,NA,CATRDGVELSNQPQHF,TGTGCCACCAGGGACGGGGTCGAACTTAGCAATCAGCCCCAGCATTTT
TRBV3-1,once,TRBJ1-1,NA,CASSQGGGRHTEAFF,TGTGCCAGCAGCCAGGGGGGGGGGCGACACACTGAAGCTTTCTTT
TRBV29-1,NA,TRBJ2-5,TRBD1,CSILTGDGATQYF,TGCAGCATCCTGACAGGGGACGGTGCGACCCAGTACTTC
TRBV29-1,NA,TRBJ1-5,NA,CSLERGNQPQHF,TGCAGCTTAGAGCGAGGCAATCAGCCCCAGCATTTT
TRBV20-1,few,TRBJ2-7,TRBD1,CSAHRGDYEQYF,TGCAGTGCTCACAGGGGCGACTACGAGCAGTACTTC
TRBV24-1,NA,TRBJ2-5,TRBD1,CATSPSGTGGWETQYF,TGTGCCACCAGTCCTAGCGGGACAGGGGGCTGGGAGACCCAGTACTTC
TRBV7-9,NA,TRBJ1-5,NA,CASSYDGDQPQHF,TGTGCCAGCAGCTACGACGGGGATCAGCCCCAGCATTTT
TRBV29-1,NA,TRBJ1-5,NA,CSVEDGGQPQHF,TGCAGCGTTGAAGATGGGGGGCAGCCCCAGCATTTT
TRBV12-3/TRBV12-4,NA,TRBJ2-6,NA,CATGPSGANVLTF,TGTGCCACGGGACCCTCTGGGGCCAACGTCCTGACTTTC
TRBV2,NA,TRBJ1-4,NA,CASSELEGVGEKLFF,TGTGCCAGCAGTGAACTGGAGGGGGTTGGTGAAAAACTGTTTTTT
TRBV10-3,NA,TRBJ1-6,TRBD1,CAITEGARSPLHF,TGTGCCATCACCGAGGGGGCGAGATCACCCCTCCACTTT
TRBV7-2,NA,TRBJ2-1,NA,CATAGTTYNEQFF,TGTGCCACCGCCGGGACCACCTACAATGAGCAGTTCTTC
TRBV25-1,many,TRBJ2-2,NA,CASSDATGWGTGELFF,TGTGCCAGCAGTGATGCCACAGGGTGGGGCACCGGGGAGCTGTTTTTT
TRBV2,many,TRBJ1-5,NA,CASSLGGNNQPQHF,TGTGCCAGCAGTTTAGGGGGGAACAATCAGCCCCAGCATTTT
TRBV7-2,NA,TRBJ1-6,NA,CASSQVRGRVPLHF,TGTGCCAGCAGCCAGGTCCGGGGACGTGTCCCCCTCCACTTT
TRBV29-1,NA,TRBJ1-2,NA,CSVENYGYTF,TGCAGCGTTGAGAACTATGGCTACACCTTC
TRBV12-3/TRBV12-4,many,TRBJ1-2,TRBD1,CASRPTGTGPYGYTF,TGTGCCAGCAGACCAACCGGGACAGGGCCCTATGGCTACACCTTC
TRBV20-1,few,TRBJ1-3,NA,CSAKMSVGNTIYF,TGCAGTGCTAAGATGAGCGTCGGAAACACCATATATTTT
TRBV7-3,NA,TRBJ1-5,NA,CASSLSRDGGQPQHF,TGTGCCAGCAGCTTATCCCGGGACGGCGGGCAGCCCCAGCATTTT
TRBV14,NA,TRBJ2-2,NA,CASSQGRASGELFF,TGTGCCAGCAGCCAAGGGAGGGCGAGCGGGGAGCTGTTTTTT
TRBV7-2,NA,TRBJ2-7,TRBD1,CASSLAWTGYYEQYF,TGTGCCAGCAGCTTAGCGTGGACAGGATACTACGAGCAGTACTTC
TRBV5-1,few,TRBJ1-1,NA,CASSLKATENTEAFF,TGCGCCAGCAGCCTAAAGGCGACAGAGAACACTGAAGCTTTCTTT
TRBV7-3,NA,TRBJ1-1,NA,CASSLGLGENTEAFF,TGTGCCAGCAGCCTAGGACTGGGAGAGAACACTGAAGCTTTCTTT
TRBV7-3,NA,TRBJ2-7,NA,CASSHSGEDTYEQYF,TGTGCCAGCAGTCACTCAGGGGAGGACACCTACGAGCAGTACTTC
TRBV10-3,once,TRBJ2-7,TRBD2,CAISESGLAGYEQYF,TGTGCCATCAGTGAGTCGGGACTAGCGGGGTACGAGCAGTACTTC
TRBV7-3,few,TRBJ1-2,TRBD1,CASGRDRGDYGYTF,TGTGCCAGCGGCCGGGACAGGGGAGATTATGGCTACACCTTC
TRBV7-3,NA,TRBJ2-5,NA,CASSRGRMEGETQYF,TGTGCCAGCAGCCGCGGACGGATGGAGGGAGAGACCCAGTACTTC
TRBV20-1,many,TRBJ2-5,NA,CSARVANQETQYF,TGCAGTGCTAGAGTGGCAAACCAGGAGACCCAGTACTTC
TRBV7-9,few,TRBJ1-5,TRBD1,CASSFSGRTGVWQPQHF,TGTGCCAGCAGCTTCTCCGGTCGGACAGGGGTTTGGCAGCCCCAGCATTTT
TRBV7-6,NA,TRBJ2-7,TRBD2,CASSWSGRLYEQYF,TGTGCCAGCAGCTGGAGCGGGAGACTCTACGAGCAGTACTTC
TRBV19,NA,TRBJ2-7,TRBD1,CASTGQGDYEQYF,TGTGCTAGTACCGGACAGGGTGACTACGAGCAGTACTTC
TRBV7-2,many,TRBJ1-5,NA,CASSLGSRAAHQPQHF,TGTGCCAGCAGCTTAGGGAGCAGGGCAGCTCATCAGCCCCAGCATTTT
TRBV14,NA,TRBJ1-2,NA,CASSPRQVGGGYTF,TGTGCCAGCAGCCCCCGACAGGTAGGAGGCGGCTACACCTTC
TRBV6-5,NA,TRBJ2-2,NA,CASSYGGPGELFF,TGTGCCAGCAGTTACGGGGGGCCAGGGGAGCTGTTTTTT
TRBV11-2,NA,TRBJ2-2,NA,CASSPDINTGELFF,TGTGCCAGCAGCCCGGACATCAACACCGGGGAGCTGTTTTTT
TRBV24-1,NA,TRBJ2-5,TRBD2,CATSDAPSGGRETQYF,TGTGCCACCAGTGATGCGCCTAGCGGGGGTAGGGAGACCCAGTACTTC
TRBV7-3,NA,TRBJ2-7,NA,CASSYRPDSIYEQYF,TGTGCCAGCAGTTATCGCCCGGACAGTATATACGAGCAGTACTTC
TRBV19,NA,TRBJ1-2,TRBD1,CASSITRGTGYYGYTF,TGTGCCAGTAGTATAACCCGTGGGACAGGTTACTATGGCTACACCTTC